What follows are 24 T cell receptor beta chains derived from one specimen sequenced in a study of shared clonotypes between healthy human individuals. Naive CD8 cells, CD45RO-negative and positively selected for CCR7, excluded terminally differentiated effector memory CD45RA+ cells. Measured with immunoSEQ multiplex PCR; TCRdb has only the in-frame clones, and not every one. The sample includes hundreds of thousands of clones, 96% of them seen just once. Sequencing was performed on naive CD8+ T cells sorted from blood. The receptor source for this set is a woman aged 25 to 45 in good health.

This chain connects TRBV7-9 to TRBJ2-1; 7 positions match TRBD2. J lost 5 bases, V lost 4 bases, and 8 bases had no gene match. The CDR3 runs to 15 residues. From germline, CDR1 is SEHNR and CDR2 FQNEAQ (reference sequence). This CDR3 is CASSSPLRENNEQFF. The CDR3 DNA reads TGTGCCAGCAGCTCGCCGCTGCGGGAGAACAATGAGCAGTTCTTC.

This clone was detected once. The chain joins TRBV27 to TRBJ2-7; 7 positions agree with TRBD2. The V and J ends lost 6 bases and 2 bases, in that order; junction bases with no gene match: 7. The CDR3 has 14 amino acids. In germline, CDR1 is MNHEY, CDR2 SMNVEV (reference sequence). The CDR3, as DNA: TGTGCCAGCAGACCCCTAGCGGAGACCTACGAGCAGTACTTC. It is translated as CASRPLAETYEQYF.

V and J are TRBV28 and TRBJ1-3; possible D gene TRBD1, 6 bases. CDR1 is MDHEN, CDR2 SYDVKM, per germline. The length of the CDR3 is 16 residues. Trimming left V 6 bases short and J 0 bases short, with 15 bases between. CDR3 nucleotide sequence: TGTGCCAGCAGCCCCAGGGGTCAGGACTCTGGAAACACCATATATTTT. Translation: CASSPRGQDSGNTIYF.

The CDR3 loop reads CASSLLGQGNGYTF. For the CDR3, the DNA is TGTGCCAGCAGCTTATTGGGACAGGGTAATGGCTACACCTTC. The rearrangement joins TRBV13 to TRBJ1-2; TRBD1 agrees at 9 bases. Germline V gives CDR1 PRHDT, CDR2 FYEKMQ (reference sequence). There are 14 residues in the CDR3. V lost 2 bases and J lost 6; bases outside the gene matches: 4.

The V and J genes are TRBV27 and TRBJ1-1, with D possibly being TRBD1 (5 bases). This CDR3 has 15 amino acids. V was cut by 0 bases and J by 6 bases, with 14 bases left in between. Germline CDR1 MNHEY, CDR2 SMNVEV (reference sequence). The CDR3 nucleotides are TGTGCCAGCAGTTTATCCTTTGGGGCGGGTGCTGAAGCTTTCTTT. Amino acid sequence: CASSLSFGAGAEAFF.

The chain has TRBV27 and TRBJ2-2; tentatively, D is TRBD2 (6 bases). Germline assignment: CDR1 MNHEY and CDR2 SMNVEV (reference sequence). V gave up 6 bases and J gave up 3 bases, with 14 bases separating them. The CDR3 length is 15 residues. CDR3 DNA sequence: TGTGCCAGCAGCCGCGAGGCGGGACACACCGGGGAGCTGTTTTTT. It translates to CASSREAGHTGELFF.

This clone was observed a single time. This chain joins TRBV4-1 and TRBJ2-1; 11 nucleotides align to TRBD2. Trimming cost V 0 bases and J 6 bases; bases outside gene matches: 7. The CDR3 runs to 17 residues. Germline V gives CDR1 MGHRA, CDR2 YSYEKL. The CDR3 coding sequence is TGCGCCAGCAGCCAAGATTGGGCTAGCGGGAGGATCAATGAGCAGTTCTTC. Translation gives CASSQDWASGRINEQFF.

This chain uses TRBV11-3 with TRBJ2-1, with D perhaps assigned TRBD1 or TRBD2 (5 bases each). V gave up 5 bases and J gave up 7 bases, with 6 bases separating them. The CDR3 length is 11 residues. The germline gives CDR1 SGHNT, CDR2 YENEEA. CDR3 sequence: CASSEGNEQFF. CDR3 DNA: TGTGCCAGCAGCGAGGGGAATGAGCAGTTCTTC.

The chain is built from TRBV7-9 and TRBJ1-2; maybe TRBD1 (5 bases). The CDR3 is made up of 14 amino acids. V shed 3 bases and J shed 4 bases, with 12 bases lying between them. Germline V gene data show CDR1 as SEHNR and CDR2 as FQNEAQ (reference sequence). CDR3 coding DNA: TGTGCCAGCAGCTTCTCGGGGCTTTCCTATGGCTACACCTTC. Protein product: CASSFSGLSYGYTF.

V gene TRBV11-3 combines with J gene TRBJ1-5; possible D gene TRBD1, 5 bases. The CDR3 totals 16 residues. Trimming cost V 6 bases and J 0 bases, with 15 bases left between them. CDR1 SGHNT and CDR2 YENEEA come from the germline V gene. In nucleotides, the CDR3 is TGTGCCAGCAGTGGCCTGACAGAATATAGCAATCAGCCCCAGCATTTT. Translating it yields CASSGLTEYSNQPQHF.

CDR3 sequence: CASSYGQAWAEAFF. The CDR3 region has the DNA TGTGCCAGCAGTTACGGTCAGGCGTGGGCTGAAGCTTTCTTT. The chain recombines TRBV6-5 with TRBJ1-1; D call uncertain. There are 14 residues in the CDR3. The ends were cut back, 2 bases at V and 6 bases at J, with 13 bases in the middle. Looked up from germline, CDR1 is MNHEY and CDR2 is SVGAGI.

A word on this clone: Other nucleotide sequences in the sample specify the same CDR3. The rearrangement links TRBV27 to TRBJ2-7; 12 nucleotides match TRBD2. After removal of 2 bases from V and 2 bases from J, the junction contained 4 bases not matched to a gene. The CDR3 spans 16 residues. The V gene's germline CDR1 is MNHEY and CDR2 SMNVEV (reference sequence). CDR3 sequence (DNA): TGTGCCAGCAGTTTAATCCTAGCGGGAGGGCCCTACGAGCAGTACTTC. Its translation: CASSLILAGGPYEQYF.

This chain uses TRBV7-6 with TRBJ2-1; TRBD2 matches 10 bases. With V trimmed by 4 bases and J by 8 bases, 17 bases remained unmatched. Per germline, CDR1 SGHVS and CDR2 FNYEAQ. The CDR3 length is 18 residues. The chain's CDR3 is CASSSHPTGTSVGDEQFF. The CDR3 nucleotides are TGTGCCAGCAGCTCCCACCCGACCGGGACTAGCGTGGGGGATGAGCAGTTCTTC.

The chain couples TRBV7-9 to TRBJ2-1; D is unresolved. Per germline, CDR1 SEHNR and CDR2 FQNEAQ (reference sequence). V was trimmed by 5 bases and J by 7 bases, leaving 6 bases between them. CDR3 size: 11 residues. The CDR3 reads CASSDKNEQFF. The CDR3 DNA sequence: TGTGCCAGCAGCGACAAAAATGAGCAGTTCTTC.

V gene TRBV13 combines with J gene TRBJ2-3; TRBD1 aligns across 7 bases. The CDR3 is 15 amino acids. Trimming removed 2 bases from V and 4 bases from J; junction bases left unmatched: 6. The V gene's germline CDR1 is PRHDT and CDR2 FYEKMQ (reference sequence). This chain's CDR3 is CASSLKGADADTQYF. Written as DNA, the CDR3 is TGTGCCAGCAGCTTAAAGGGGGCGGATGCAGATACGCAGTATTTT.

The CDR3 nucleotides are TGTGCCAGTGGGGAGATGGGAGCTTTCTTT. Its protein is CASGEMGAFF. J is TRBJ1-1 and V is TRBV2; D unresolved. Per the germline V gene, CDR1 is SNHLY and CDR2 is FYNNEI. CDR3 length equals 10 residues. The V and J ends lost 9 bases and 10 bases respectively, with 12 bases between them.

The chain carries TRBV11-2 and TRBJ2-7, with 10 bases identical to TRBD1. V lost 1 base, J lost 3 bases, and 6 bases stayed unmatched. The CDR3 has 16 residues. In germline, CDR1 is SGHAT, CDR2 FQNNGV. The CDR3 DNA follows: TGTGCCAGCAGCTTAGGGGCCGGGACAGGGGACTACGAGCAGTACTTC. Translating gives CASSLGAGTGDYEQYF. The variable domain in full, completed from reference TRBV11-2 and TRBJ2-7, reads EAGVAQSPRYKIIEKRQSVAFWCNPISGHATLYWYQQILGQGPKLLIQFQNNGVVDDSQLPKDRFSAERLKGVDSTLKIQPAKLEDSAVYLCASSLGAGTGDYEQYFGPGTRLTVT.

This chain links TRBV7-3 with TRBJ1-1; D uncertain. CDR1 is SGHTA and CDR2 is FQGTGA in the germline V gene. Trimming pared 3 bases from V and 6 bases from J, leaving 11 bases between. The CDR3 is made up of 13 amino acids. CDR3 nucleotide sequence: TGTGCCAGCAGCTTCCGGGAAATTGCTGAAGCTTTCTTT. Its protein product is CASSFREIAEAFF.

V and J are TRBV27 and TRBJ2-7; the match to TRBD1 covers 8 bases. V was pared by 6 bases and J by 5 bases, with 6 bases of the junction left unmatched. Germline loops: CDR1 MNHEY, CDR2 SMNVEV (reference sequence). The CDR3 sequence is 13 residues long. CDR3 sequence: CASSTGGKHEQYF. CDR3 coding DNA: TGTGCCAGCAGCACAGGGGGTAAACACGAGCAGTACTTC.

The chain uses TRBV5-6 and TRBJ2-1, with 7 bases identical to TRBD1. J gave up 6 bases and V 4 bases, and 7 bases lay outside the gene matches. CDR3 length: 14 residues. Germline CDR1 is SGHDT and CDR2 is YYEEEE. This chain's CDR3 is CASSRDSWVNEQFF. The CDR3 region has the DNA TGTGCCAGCAGCAGGGACAGCTGGGTCAATGAGCAGTTCTTC.

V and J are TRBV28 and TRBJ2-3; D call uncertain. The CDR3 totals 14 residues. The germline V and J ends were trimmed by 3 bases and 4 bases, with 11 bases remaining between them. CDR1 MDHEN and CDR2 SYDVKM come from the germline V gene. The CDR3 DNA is TGTGCCAGCAGTTTTGAGGCAGCTTCAGATACGCAGTATTTT. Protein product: CASSFEAASDTQYF. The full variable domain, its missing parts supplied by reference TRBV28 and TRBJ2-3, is DVKVTQSSRYLVKRTGEKVFLECVQDMDHENMFWYRQDPGLGLRLIYFSYDVKMKEKGDIPEGYSVSREKKERFSLILESASTNQTSMYLCASSFEAASDTQYFGPGTRLTVL.

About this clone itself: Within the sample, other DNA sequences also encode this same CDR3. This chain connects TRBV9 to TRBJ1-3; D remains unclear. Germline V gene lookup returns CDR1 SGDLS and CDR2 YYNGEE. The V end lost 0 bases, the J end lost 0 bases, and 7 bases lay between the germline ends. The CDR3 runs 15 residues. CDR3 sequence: CASSVGGSSGNTIYF. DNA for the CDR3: TGTGCCAGCAGCGTAGGGGGAAGCTCTGGAAACACCATATATTTT.

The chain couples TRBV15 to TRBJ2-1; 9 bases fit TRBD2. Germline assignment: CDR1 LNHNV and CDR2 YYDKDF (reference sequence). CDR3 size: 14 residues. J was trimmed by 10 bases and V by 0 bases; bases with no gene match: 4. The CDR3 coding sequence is TGTGCCACCAGCAGAGATATAGCGGGAGAGGAGCAGTTCTTC. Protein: CATSRDIAGEEQFF.

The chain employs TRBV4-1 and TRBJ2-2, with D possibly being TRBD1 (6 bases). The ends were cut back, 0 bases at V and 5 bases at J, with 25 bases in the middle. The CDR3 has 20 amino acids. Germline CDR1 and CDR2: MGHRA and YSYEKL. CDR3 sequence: CASSQDNRYRLAGETGELFF. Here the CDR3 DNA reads TGCGCCAGCAGCCAAGATAATAGGTATCGTTTGGCAGGGGAGACCGGGGAGCTGTTTTTT.